Following are 30 T cell receptor beta chains from one sample sequenced in a study of blood T cell repertoires in COVID-19. TCRdb's copy holds only in-frame clones and misses some; the assay was immunoSEQ multiplex PCR. The profile shows roughly 140,000 clones, more than 75% of them singletons. The sample taken for sequencing was peripheral blood. The origin of the receptors is a woman aged 80 or older with acute or convalescent COVID-19.

The chain joins TRBV5-1 to TRBJ2-1; possible D gene TRBD2, 6 bases. With 0 bases removed from V and 1 base from J, the gap between germline ends came to 8 bases. The CDR3 covers 15 residues. The germline CDR1 and CDR2 sequences are SGHRS and YFSETQ. Here the CDR3 reads CASSLVGGSYNEQFF. As DNA, the CDR3 is TGCGCCAGCAGCTTGGTTGGGGGGTCCTACAATGAGCAGTTCTTC.

This rearrangement joins TRBV7-7 to TRBJ2-5; D might be TRBD1 (6 bases). The CDR3 totals 16 residues. Trimming removed 5 bases at V and 4 bases at J, with 20 bases between. Germline CDR1 and CDR2: SSHAT and FNYEAQ (reference sequence). The CDR3 nucleotides are TGTGCCAGCAGCCCTGGCCAGGGGTCATCTCGAGAGACCCAGTACTTC. Its protein is CASSPGQGSSRETQYF.

Regarding this clone: At one end, the junction sequence differs from germline, possibly due to a read error. The CDR3 reads CASSLAEGVGSF. The CDR3 bases are TGTGCCAGCAGCTTAGCTGAGGGGGTTGGAAGTTTT. The chain uses TRBV11-2 and TRBJ1-3; D perhaps matches TRBD1 (6 bases). Germline-derived CDR1 and CDR2 are SGHAT and FQNNGV. This CDR3 is 12 amino acids long.

This clone was seen a single time. The chain has TRBV5-1 and TRBJ1-2; TRBD1 is a possible D gene (6 bases). The CDR3 loop spans 13 amino acids. Deletions cut 5 bases from V and 4 bases from J, with 12 bases between. The germline V gene has CDR1 SGHRS and CDR2 YFSETQ. CDR3 protein: CASRPQGSYGYTF. The DNA of the CDR3 is TGCGCCAGCAGACCGCAGGGGAGCTATGGCTACACCTTC.

The V gene is TRBV27, the J gene TRBJ1-1; no definite D call. Trimming removed 0 bases from V and 4 bases from J, with 9 bases in between. Germline loops: CDR1 MNHEY, CDR2 SMNVEV (reference sequence). The CDR3 is 14 amino acids. The CDR3 DNA reads TGTGCCAGCAGTTTATCGCCAGTTGGCACTGAAGCTTTCTTT. It specifies CASSLSPVGTEAFF.

The sample holds one count of this clone. The chain employs TRBV10-2 and TRBJ1-5, with 8 bases matching TRBD1. After removal of 6 bases from V and 2 bases from J, the junction contained 6 bases not matched to a gene. CDR3 length equals 15 residues. The germline CDR1 and CDR2 sequences are WSHSY and SAAADI. The CDR3 DNA is TGCGCCAGCAGCTTAACAGGGGGTGGCAATCAGCCCCAGCATTTT. It specifies CASSLTGGGNQPQHF.

The chain joins TRBV5-4 to TRBJ1-2; D is undetermined. V shed 2 bases and J shed 3 bases, with 11 bases lying between them. The germline CDR1 and CDR2 sequences are SGHNT and YYREEE (reference sequence). The CDR3 covers 14 residues. The DNA for the CDR3 is TGTGCCAGCAGCTTAGTAGGCAGCGACTATGGCTACACCTTC. Protein sequence: CASSLVGSDYGYTF.

V is TRBV7-2 and J is TRBJ1-5, with a possible D match to TRBD1 (5 bases). The V end lost 3 bases, the J end lost 0 bases, and 12 bases lay between the germline ends. Germline V gene data show CDR1 as SGHTA and CDR2 as FQGNSA. This CDR3 contains 16 residues. DNA for the CDR3: TGTGCCAGCAGCTTGGAAACAGGACATAGCAATCAGCCCCAGCATTTT. Translating it yields CASSLETGHSNQPQHF.

V is TRBV28 and J is TRBJ1-4, with TRBD1 as a possible D gene (6 bases). Trimming removed 7 bases at V and 8 bases at J, with 20 bases between. The CDR3 has 15 amino acids. Germline CDR1 reads MDHEN; CDR2 reads SYDVKM. CDR3 protein: CASNTYRERGEKLFF. The CDR3 DNA reads as TGTGCCAGCAATACCTACAGGGAGAGGGGAGAAAAACTGTTTTTT.

This chain connects TRBV6-5 to TRBJ1-2; 8 bases are shared with TRBD1. Germline V CDR1 and CDR2: MNHEY, SVGAGI. The CDR3 extends over 13 amino acids. Trimming cost V 2 bases and J 6 bases; bases outside gene matches: 2. The CDR3 bases are TGTGCCAGCAGTTACGGACAGGGCGATGGCTACACCTTC. Translation: CASSYGQGDGYTF.

The sample holds a few counts of this clone. The chain is built from TRBV30 and TRBJ2-2, with 8 bases that match TRBD2. The V segment lost 4 bases and the J segment 4 bases; nucleotides outside the gene matches: 8. Germline-derived CDR1 and CDR2 are GTSNPN and SVGIG (reference sequence). The CDR3 contains 15 residues. CDR3 sequence (DNA): TGTGCCTGGAAGACTGGTAGCGGGGCCACCGGGGAGCTGTTTTTT. It specifies CAWKTGSGATGELFF.

This clone was recorded a few times. V and J are TRBV27 and TRBJ1-2, with D perhaps TRBD1 (6 bases). The length of the CDR3 is 14 residues. Trimming cost V 5 bases and J 2 bases, with 12 bases left between them. Looked up from germline, CDR1 is MNHEY and CDR2 is SMNVEV (reference sequence). Here the CDR3 reads CASSPRQENYGYTF. CDR3 bases: TGTGCCAGCAGTCCCCGACAGGAAAACTATGGCTACACCTTC.

CDR3 protein: CASSPATGGSYEQYF. For the CDR3, the DNA is TGTGCCAGCAGTCCTGCGACAGGGGGCTCCTACGAGCAGTACTTC. The V gene is TRBV28, the J gene TRBJ2-7; 9 bases map to TRBD1. This CDR3 has 15 residues. Per germline, CDR1 MDHEN and CDR2 SYDVKM. V gave up 5 bases and J gave up 0 bases; unmatched junction bases: 5.

This clone was seen only a few times. The chain links TRBV3-1 (or the pseudogene TRBV3-2) to TRBJ2-4; D possibly corresponds to TRBD2 (6 bases). The CDR3 contains 15 residues. Trimming removed 4 bases at V and 5 bases at J, with 15 bases between. Germline CDR1 LGHDT, CDR2 YNNKEL (reference sequence). Here the CDR3 DNA reads TGTGCCAGCAGCCCATGGGGAGGAAAAGAAAACATTCAGTACTTC. This translates into CASSPWGGKENIQYF.

On this clone: Germline is not matched at one junction end, which may reflect a read error. The genes are TRBV5-1 and TRBJ2-7, with 9 bases that match TRBD1. Germline values: CDR1 SGHRS, CDR2 YFSETQ. The CDR3 is 14 residues long. The CDR3 spells CASRLGQGTYEQYF. The CDR3 nucleotides are TGCGCCAGCAGATTGGGACAGGGAACCTACGAGCAGTACTTC.

The J gene is TRBJ2-3, the V gene TRBV15; 13 nucleotides match TRBD2. This CDR3 has 16 amino acids. V trimming: 3 bases; J trimming: 2 bases; junction bases outside the gene matches: 2. From germline, CDR1 is LNHNV and CDR2 YYDKDF (reference sequence). The CDR3 sequence is CATSRGLAGFTDTQYF. CDR3 DNA: TGTGCCACCAGCAGGGGACTAGCGGGATTCACAGATACGCAGTATTTT. Looking up the rest from reference TRBV15 and TRBJ2-3 gives the full variable domain: DAMVIQNPRYQVTQFGKPVTLSCSQTLNHNVMYWYQQKSSQAPKLLFHYYDKDFNNEADTPDNFQSRRPNTSFCFLDIRSPGLGDTAMYLCATSRGLAGFTDTQYFGPGTRLTVL.

The chain recombines TRBV3-1 (or the pseudogene TRBV3-2) with TRBJ2-3; TRBD1 matches 8 bases. With V trimmed by 6 bases and J by 4 bases, 6 bases remained unmatched. The CDR3 has 14 amino acids. The germline V gene encodes CDR1 LGHDT and CDR2 YNNKEL (reference sequence). The CDR3 DNA follows: TGTGCCAGCAGACTTGGACAGGGATCAGATACGCAGTATTTT. Translating it yields CASRLGQGSDTQYF.

The V gene is TRBV11-3, the J gene TRBJ1-3; D possibly corresponds to TRBD1 (5 bases). Between the trimmed V and J ends, which lost 2 bases and 2 bases, there was a span of 10 bases. Germline V gives CDR1 SGHNT, CDR2 YENEEA. The length of the CDR3 is 15 residues. In nucleotides, the CDR3 is TGTGCCAGCAGCTTACTATCGGGGGCTGGAAACACCATATATTTT. Its protein product is CASSLLSGAGNTIYF.

This chain joins TRBV24-1 and TRBJ2-1; the match to TRBD2 covers 14 bases. The CDR3 runs to 17 residues. The germline V gene encodes CDR1 KGHDR and CDR2 SFDVKD. The J segment lost 7 bases and the V segment lost 1 base, leaving 5 bases of the junction unmatched. The CDR3 sequence is CATSDFGTSGSRNEQFF. The CDR3 nucleotides read TGTGCCACCAGTGATTTCGGGACTAGCGGGAGTAGAAATGAGCAGTTCTTC.

The genes are TRBV7-6 and TRBJ2-7, with D maybe TRBD2 (5 bases). In germline, CDR1 is SGHVS, CDR2 FNYEAQ. Trimming pared 0 bases from V and 3 bases from J, leaving 12 bases between. The CDR3 covers 15 residues. CDR3 loop: CASSLALDGLYEQYF. CDR3 DNA sequence: TGTGCCAGCAGCTTAGCGCTCGACGGACTCTACGAGCAGTACTTC.

This clone was detected a few times. This sequence joins TRBV5-4 and TRBJ2-3; tentatively, D is TRBD1 (6 bases). The CDR3 length is 13 residues. Deletions cut 3 bases from V and 2 bases from J, with 7 bases between. Germline assignment: CDR1 SGHNT and CDR2 YYREEE (reference sequence). CDR3 residues: CASSWDTTDTQYF. The DNA for the CDR3 is TGTGCCAGCAGCTGGGACACCACAGATACGCAGTATTTT.

This clone has just one count. This chain links TRBV28 with TRBJ2-7, with TRBD2 matching over 8 bases. CDR1 and CDR2 (germline): MDHEN, SYDVKM. The V and J ends lost 3 bases and 0 bases, in that order; junction bases with no gene match: 7. The CDR3 spans 16 residues. CDR3 residues: CASSFRSTSGSYEQYF. In DNA, the CDR3 is TGTGCCAGCAGTTTCCGGAGTACTAGCGGCTCCTACGAGCAGTACTTC.

This rearrangement joins TRBV4-1 to TRBJ2-1; 8 nucleotides line up with TRBD1. V gave up 0 bases and J gave up 4 bases; unmatched junction bases: 5. From germline, CDR1 is MGHRA and CDR2 YSYEKL. CDR3 length equals 16 residues. The CDR3 reads CASSQDKTGVYNEQFF. CDR3 in DNA: TGCGCCAGCAGCCAAGATAAGACAGGGGTGTACAATGAGCAGTTCTTC.

CDR3 region: CSVGLSDGYTF. The CDR3 DNA reads TGCAGCGTGGGGCTGTCCGATGGCTACACCTTC. The chain carries TRBV29-1 and TRBJ1-2; D possibly corresponds to TRBD1 (5 bases). Germline-derived CDR1 and CDR2 are SQVTM and ANQGSEA. The CDR3 covers 11 residues. The V end was cut by 6 bases, the J end by 6 bases, with 11 bases between.

The chain combines TRBV5-1 with TRBJ1-3; D might be TRBD1 (5 bases). V was trimmed by 5 bases and J by 0 bases, leaving 9 bases between them. The CDR3 length is 14 residues. CDR1 is SGHRS and CDR2 is YFSETQ in the germline V gene. Here the CDR3 reads CASSQGSSGNTIYF. The CDR3 nucleotides read TGCGCCAGCAGTCAGGGTTCCTCTGGAAACACCATATATTTT.

The V call is TRBV10-3, the J call TRBJ1-3, with D uncertain. The germline V gene encodes CDR1 ENHRY and CDR2 SYGVKD. V lost 3 bases, J lost 3 bases, and 9 bases lay in between. The CDR3 loop spans 14 amino acids. CDR3 residues: CAISDRTFGNTIYF. DNA for the CDR3: TGTGCCATCAGTGACAGAACCTTTGGAAACACCATATATTTT.

This chain uses TRBV5-4 with TRBJ2-5; no reliable D call. This CDR3 region has 14 residues. The germline V and J ends were trimmed by 2 bases and 5 bases, with 13 bases remaining between them. Germline V gives CDR1 SGHNT, CDR2 YYREEE (reference sequence). CDR3 loop: CASSFEPRAETQYF. DNA of the CDR3: TGTGCCAGCAGCTTCGAACCACGAGCGGAGACCCAGTACTTC.

This clone was seen more than once but under ten times. This chain uses TRBV19 with TRBJ1-4, with TRBD1 identical over 8 bases. J gave up 8 bases and V 8 bases, and 4 bases lay outside the gene matches. This CDR3 has 12 amino acids. Germline V gives CDR1 LNHDA, CDR2 SQIVND (reference sequence). The CDR3 loop reads CASGTGWEKLFF. In DNA form, the CDR3 reads TGTGCCAGTGGGACAGGTTGGGAAAAACTGTTTTTT.

V and J are TRBV15 and TRBJ2-5; D is possibly TRBD2 (5 bases). The V end was cut by 0 bases, the J end by 1 base, with 9 bases between. CDR3 length equals 15 residues. Germline loops: CDR1 LNHNV, CDR2 YYDKDF (reference sequence). CDR3: CATSRDPGIQETQYF. The CDR3 region has the DNA TGTGCCACCAGCAGAGATCCGGGGATCCAAGAGACCCAGTACTTC.

The V call is TRBV2, the J call TRBJ1-1, with D possibly being TRBD1 (6 bases). The CDR3 runs to 14 residues. Trimming pared 4 bases from V and 1 base from J, leaving 10 bases between. From germline, CDR1 is SNHLY and CDR2 FYNNEI. CDR3 region: CASSVGQTNTEAFF. CDR3 in DNA: TGTGCCAGCAGTGTTGGACAGACGAACACTGAAGCTTTCTTT.